This T cell receptor beta chain appears in the sequencing data of a study of blood T cells in healthy people across ages. A sample-barcoded 5' primer and a J-beta primer mix were used in a second PCR of about 7 to 11 cycles. TCRdb reanalysed the 5' RACE reads using MiXCR and keeps one entry per CDR3 protein. The table records 1.5 million to 2 million distinct CDR3 sequences, 28% of them present only once. The authors drew about 10 milliliters of peripheral blood from each donor. Each sample used at least 6 million PBMCs. Per sample, extraction of total RNA gave at least 5 micrograms in every case. This CDR3 region has 13 residues. Trimming took off 5 bases at V and 2 bases at J, with 6 bases between the two ends.

Sequencing was carried out using blood. The chain uses TRBV12-3 or TRBV12-4 and TRBJ2-2; D remains unclear. The sequence derives from a woman aged 25-40 years in good health. The CDR3 region is CASSNSNTGELFF. The CDR3 DNA sequence: TGTGCCAGCAGTAATTCCAACACCGGGGAGCTGTTTTTT.